The 10 T cell receptor beta chains presented below share a single source sample, sequenced in a study of T cell clonotyping in hematopoietic cell transplantation. TCRdb keeps only in-frame clones here, not all; method: immunoSEQ multiplex PCR. The sample consists of 4,900 or so clones, 26% of them appearing once. The sequenced sample was peripheral blood mononuclear cells, obtained 180 days after allogeneic stem cell transplant. The origin of the receptors is a male patient aged 40-55 years who had an allogeneic stem cell transplant from an unrelated donor, so the T cells may come from the graft donor. Some clones in this sample may be carry-over from other donors' samples.

The rearrangement uses TRBV19 and TRBJ2-3, with D possibly being TRBD2 (5 bases). The CDR3 runs to 10 residues. Germline assignment: CDR1 LNHDA and CDR2 SQIVND (reference sequence). Trimming removed 8 bases at V and 5 bases at J, with 5 bases between. CDR3 coding DNA: TGTGCCAGTGAGGGAGATACGCAGTATTTT. This codes for CASEGDTQYF.

This chain joins TRBV30 and TRBJ1-5, with D perhaps TRBD1 (5 bases). V was cut by 5 bases and J by 5 bases, with 16 bases left in between. Germline V lookup: CDR1 GTSNPN, CDR2 SVGIG (reference sequence). The CDR3 runs to 14 residues. The CDR3 protein is CAWAGTNKYQPQHF. DNA of the CDR3: TGTGCCTGGGCCGGGACCAATAAATATCAGCCCCAGCATTTT.

This clone was detected only a few times. This chain connects TRBV5-1 to TRBJ2-1; 8 bases are a match to TRBD2. The length of the CDR3 is 14 residues. The V gene's germline CDR1 is SGHRS and CDR2 YFSETQ. Trimming at V came to 1 base and at J to 9 bases, leaving 6 bases not matched to a gene. CDR3 nucleotides: TGCGCCAGCAGCTTGACGGGAGGGGGAGGTGAGCAGTTCTTC. Amino acid sequence: CASSLTGGGGEQFF.

This clone showed up just a few times. The rearrangement links TRBV10-3 to TRBJ2-7; 7 bases agree with TRBD1. With 0 bases clipped from V and 3 bases from J, the junction kept 2 bases outside the gene matches. CDR1 is ENHRY and CDR2 is SYGVKD in the germline V gene. The CDR3 totals 14 residues. The CDR3 DNA reads TGTGCCATCAGTGAGTCGACAGGGAGCTACGAGCAGTACTTC. Its protein is CAISESTGSYEQYF.

This clone was seen more than once but under ten times. J is TRBJ2-7 and V is TRBV5-6; D possibly uses TRBD1 or TRBD2 (6 bases each). Trimming cost V 4 bases and J 4 bases, with 18 bases left between them. CDR3 size: 15 residues. Germline-derived CDR1 and CDR2 are SGHDT and YYEEEE. The CDR3 region is CASSHQYGGLYEQYF. The CDR3 DNA sequence: TGTGCCAGCAGCCATCAGTATGGGGGGCTGTACGAGCAGTACTTC.

The chain links TRBV7-6 to TRBJ1-6; TRBD1 matches 8 bases. The CDR3 totals 15 residues. The germline gives CDR1 SGHVS, CDR2 FNYEAQ. V was clipped by 6 bases and J by 8 bases; unmatched bases: 9. The CDR3, as DNA: TGTGCCAGCAGGCGAAGTCCGGACAGGGATTCACCCCTCCACTTT. It translates to CASRRSPDRDSPLHF. Variable domain in full (rest from reference TRBV7-6 and TRBJ1-6): GAGVSQSPRYKVTKRGQDVALRCDPISGHVSLYWYRQALGQGPEFLTYFNYEAQQDKSGLPNDRFSAERPEGSISTLTIQRTEQRDSAMYRCASRRSPDRDSPLHFGNGTRLTVT.

The table lists this clone with a few counts. The chain carries TRBV5-6 and TRBJ1-2, with 8 bases matching TRBD1. The CDR3 has 15 residues. Germline V gene lookup returns CDR1 SGHDT and CDR2 YYEEEE. The V segment lost 1 base and the J segment 6 bases; nucleotides outside the gene matches: 8. CDR3 sequence (DNA): TGTGCCAGCAGCTTGTATGGACAGGGTCGGAATGGCTACACCTTC. This translates into CASSLYGQGRNGYTF.

V is TRBV30 and J is TRBJ1-2; TRBD1 is a possible D gene (5 bases). Trimming took off 0 bases at V and 3 bases at J, with 8 bases between the two ends. CDR1 and CDR2 (germline): GTSNPN, SVGIG (reference sequence). The CDR3 runs 13 residues. This CDR3 is CAWSVRGDYGYTF. DNA of the CDR3: TGTGCCTGGAGTGTACGGGGGGACTATGGCTACACCTTC.

The rearrangement links TRBV6-5 to TRBJ2-7; no firm D call. Looked up from germline, CDR1 is MNHEY and CDR2 is SVGAGI. The CDR3 sequence is 13 residues long. V was clipped by 6 bases and J by 4 bases, with 13 bases between them. CDR3 coding DNA: TGTGCCAGCAGCCCAGACATGGGGTACGAGCAGTACTTC. This sequence encodes CASSPDMGYEQYF.

This clone is medium-sized (0.01 to 0.1%). The V gene is TRBV6-5, the J gene TRBJ1-1; D may be TRBD1 (5 bases). Looked up from germline, CDR1 is MNHEY and CDR2 is SVGAGI. V dropped 1 base and J dropped 5 bases, with 14 bases sitting between them. The CDR3 loop spans 15 amino acids. Here the CDR3 DNA reads TGTGCCAGCAGTTACTACCCAGGGCGGGGGACTGAAGCTTTCTTT. Translated: CASSYYPGRGTEAFF.